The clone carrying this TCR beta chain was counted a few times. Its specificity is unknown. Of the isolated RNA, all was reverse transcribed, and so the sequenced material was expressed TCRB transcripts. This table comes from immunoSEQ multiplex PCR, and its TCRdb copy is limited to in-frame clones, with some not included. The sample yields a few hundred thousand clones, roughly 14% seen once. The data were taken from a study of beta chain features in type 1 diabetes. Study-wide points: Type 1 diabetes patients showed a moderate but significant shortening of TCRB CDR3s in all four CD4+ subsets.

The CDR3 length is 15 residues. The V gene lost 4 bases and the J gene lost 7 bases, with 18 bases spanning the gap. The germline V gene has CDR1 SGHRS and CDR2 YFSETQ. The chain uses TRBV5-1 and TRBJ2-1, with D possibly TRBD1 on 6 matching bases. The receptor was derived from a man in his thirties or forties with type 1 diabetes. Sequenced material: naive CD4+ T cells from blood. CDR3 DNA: TGCGCCAGCAGCCCAGCTCTTGGGGGCCGGAATGAGCAGTTCTTC. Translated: CASSPALGGRNEQFF.